The 32 T cell receptor beta chains listed next were all sequenced from one sample in a study of cytomegalovirus exposure and HLA in healthy donors. The PCR ran on 60 Vbeta and 13 Jbeta primers. The repertoire was sequenced with immunoSEQ multiplex PCR; TCRdb's copy has only in-frame clones and lacks some. The sample shows some 87,000 clones, around four fifths of them seen only once. The sequenced sample consisted of PBMCs. The receptors come from a man in his thirties or forties in good health and CMV-seronegative.

The rearrangement joins TRBV2 to TRBJ2-2; 8 bases match TRBD1. V gave up 8 bases and J gave up 4 bases; unmatched junction bases: 6. Germline V gene sequence: CDR1 SNHLY, CDR2 FYNNEI. This CDR3 spans 14 amino acids. This chain's CDR3 is CASAYRGSTGELFF. For the CDR3, the DNA is TGTGCCAGCGCCTACAGGGGGAGCACCGGGGAGCTGTTTTTT.

The V gene is TRBV5-4, the J gene TRBJ2-3; TRBD1 matches at 9 bases. Losses at the gene ends were 1 base for V and 4 bases for J; bases not matched to a gene: 4. Germline V gives CDR1 SGHNT, CDR2 YYREEE (reference sequence). This CDR3 has 15 residues. CDR3 coding DNA: TGTGCCAGCAGCTTGAACAGGGGGCAGGCAGATACGCAGTATTTT. Translation: CASSLNRGQADTQYF.

The chain is built from TRBV6-1 and TRBJ1-3; D is ambiguous. CDR1 is MNHNS and CDR2 is SASEGT in the germline V gene. The V and J ends lost 7 bases and 0 bases respectively, with 13 bases between them. The CDR3 totals 15 residues. The CDR3 sequence: CASKSTVLSGNTIYF. In DNA, the CDR3 is TGTGCCAGCAAATCAACAGTCCTCTCTGGAAACACCATATATTTT.

The J gene is TRBJ1-1, the V gene TRBV25-1; TRBD1 matches at 9 bases. The ends lost 2 bases at V and 7 bases at J; junction bases unmatched: 8. Germline-derived CDR1 and CDR2 are MGHDK and SYGVNS. There are 15 residues in the CDR3. This chain's CDR3 is CASSEIGTGGIEAFF. CDR3 bases: TGTGCCAGCAGTGAAATAGGAACAGGGGGCATTGAAGCTTTCTTT.

Written as DNA, the CDR3 is TGTGCCGTCGACAAATACACTGAAGCTTTCTTT. Residues: CAVDKYTEAFF. The chain uses TRBV6-1 and TRBJ1-1; D not certain. V was trimmed by 11 bases and J by 3 bases, leaving 10 bases between them. The germline gives CDR1 MNHNS, CDR2 SASEGT. The CDR3 has 11 amino acids.

This clone was seen more than once but under ten times. The rearrangement uses TRBV27 and TRBJ1-5, with D tentatively TRBD1 (6 bases). V was clipped by 2 bases and J by 6 bases, with 11 bases between them. Germline V CDR1 and CDR2: MNHEY, SMNVEV (reference sequence). This CDR3 has 14 residues. CDR3: CASSLDRLGQPQHF. In DNA form, the CDR3 reads TGTGCCAGCAGTTTAGACAGGCTCGGTCAGCCCCAGCATTTT.

This clone has a handful of counts. This chain connects TRBV7-9 to TRBJ1-5; D is ambiguous. Germline CDR1 reads SEHNR; CDR2 reads FQNEAQ (reference sequence). This CDR3 is built from 13 residues. Trimming removed 2 bases from V and 5 bases from J, with 7 bases in between. CDR3 region: CASSLNSDQPQHF. In DNA, the CDR3 is TGTGCCAGCAGCTTAAACAGTGATCAGCCCCAGCATTTT.

The chain recombines TRBV6-1 with TRBJ1-4; D remains ambiguous. This CDR3 has 14 amino acids. CDR1 MNHNS and CDR2 SASEGT come from the germline V gene. Trimming removed 4 bases from V and 5 bases from J, with 11 bases in between. This CDR3 reads CASSGGAGNEKLFF. The CDR3 coding sequence is TGTGCCAGCAGTGGGGGAGCGGGGAATGAAAAACTGTTTTTT.

This chain joins TRBV5-1 and TRBJ2-3, with a possible D match to TRBD1 (5 bases). Germline V gene data show CDR1 as SGHRS and CDR2 as YFSETQ. The CDR3 length is 14 residues. The germline V and J ends were trimmed by 2 bases and 1 base, with 8 bases remaining between them. The CDR3 protein is CASSFSQGTDTQYF. The CDR3 nucleotides are TGCGCCAGCAGCTTCTCACAGGGCACAGATACGCAGTATTTT.

The rearrangement joins TRBV4-1 to TRBJ2-1, with 8 nucleotides matching TRBD2. Germline-derived CDR1 and CDR2 are MGHRA and YSYEKL. The CDR3 totals 16 residues. The trim removed 11 bases at V and 3 bases at J, leaving 15 bases unmatched. The CDR3 loop reads CAPGRYGGGRYNEQFF. In DNA, the CDR3 is TGCGCCCCAGGTCGGTATGGCGGGGGGCGCTACAATGAGCAGTTCTTC.

V usage is TRBV2 and J usage is TRBJ1-6; 11 bases fit TRBD1. Germline CDR1 reads SNHLY; CDR2 reads FYNNEI. The CDR3 length is 15 residues. V shed 7 bases, J shed 9 bases, and the junction held 8 bases outside the gene matches. CDR3 sequence reads: CASTWTGGPGSPLHF. CDR3 DNA sequence: TGTGCCAGCACCTGGACAGGGGGCCCGGGTTCACCCCTCCACTTT.

This chain joins TRBV30 and TRBJ2-7; a weak D match, TRBD2 (5 bases). Germline V gene lookup returns CDR1 GTSNPN and CDR2 SVGIG (reference sequence). V was shortened by 3 bases and J by 1 base, with 13 bases between the two germline ends. The CDR3 runs to 14 residues. CDR3 sequence (DNA): TGTGCCTGGAGCGTTACGGGGTTGTCCTACGAGCAGTACTTC. Protein product: CAWSVTGLSYEQYF.

This sequence joins TRBV6-1 and TRBJ1-2, with a possible D match to TRBD1 (5 bases). V gave up 6 bases and J gave up 4 bases, with 15 bases separating them. The CDR3 extends over 14 amino acids. Germline-derived CDR1 and CDR2 are MNHNS and SASEGT. The CDR3 nucleotides are TGTGCCAGCAGCCCCGGGGGGTCTGGCTATGGCTACACCTTC. Protein sequence: CASSPGGSGYGYTF.

The gene calls are TRBV5-1 and TRBJ2-7, with D unresolved. The CDR3 runs 14 residues. With 0 bases removed from V and 0 bases from J, the gap between germline ends came to 7 bases. The germline CDR1 and CDR2 sequences are SGHRS and YFSETQ. CDR3 amino acids: CASSLGGSSYEQYF. The CDR3 DNA sequence: TGCGCCAGCAGCTTGGGAGGCAGCTCCTACGAGCAGTACTTC.

The CDR3 region has the DNA TGTGCCAGCAGCCCAAACACCGGGGAGCTGTTTTTT. Translated: CASSPNTGELFF. This sequence joins TRBV7-9 and TRBJ2-2; D ambiguous. The CDR3 spans 12 residues. Germline V lookup: CDR1 SEHNR, CDR2 FQNEAQ (reference sequence). The germline V and J ends were trimmed by 5 bases and 2 bases, with 3 bases remaining between them.

On this clone itself: Likely a read error: the CDR3 ends without its conserved phenylalanine or tryptophan. This chain joins TRBV6-5 and TRBJ1-1; 7 bases align to TRBD1. The CDR3 length is 15 residues. V lost 0 bases to trimming and J lost 5 bases; unmatched junction nucleotides: 6. The V gene's germline CDR1 is MNHEY and CDR2 SVGAGI. The CDR3 DNA reads TGTGCCAGCAGTTACTCGCGACAGGGAAGGACTGAAGCTTTCGTT. This codes for CASSYSRQGRTEAFV.

The V and J genes are TRBV30 and TRBJ1-5, with TRBD1 matching 8 bases. Unmatched junction bases numbered 3, after V lost 5 bases and J lost 3 bases. Germline CDR1 is GTSNPN and CDR2 is SVGIG (reference sequence). This CDR3 spans 13 amino acids. The CDR3 region is CAWGQGPNQPQHF. The CDR3 coding sequence is TGTGCCTGGGGACAGGGACCCAATCAGCCCCAGCATTTT.

The chain couples TRBV6-6 to TRBJ1-1; D unclear. V was pared by 2 bases and J by 5 bases, with 15 bases between. CDR1 is MNHNY, CDR2 SVGAGI, per germline (reference sequence). The CDR3 runs 15 residues. The DNA of the CDR3 is TGTGCCAGCAGTTACGTGTCCGGGGTGGGTACTGAAGCTTTCTTT. The encoded protein is CASSYVSGVGTEAFF.

CDR3 loop: CSVEVAGSSYEQYF. The CDR3 bases are TGCAGCGTTGAGGTGGCGGGCTCTTCCTACGAGCAGTACTTC. The chain uses TRBV29-1 and TRBJ2-7; D perhaps matches TRBD2 (5 bases). In germline, CDR1 is SQVTM, CDR2 ANQGSEA. Deletions cut 3 bases from V and 1 base from J, with 13 bases between. This CDR3 has 14 amino acids.

V and J are TRBV29-1 and TRBJ1-2; D unclear. The V end lost 2 bases, the J end lost 4 bases, and 17 bases lay between the germline ends. The length of the CDR3 is 15 residues. Germline CDR1 reads SQVTM; CDR2 reads ANQGSEA. The CDR3 DNA sequence: TGCAGCGTTGAACTCACTAATACCTTTTCCTATGGCTACACCTTC. Its protein is CSVELTNTFSYGYTF. Using reference TRBV29-1 and TRBJ1-2 for the parts outside the CDR3, the full variable domain is SAVISQKPSRDICQRGTSLTIQCQVDSQVTMMFWYRQQPGQSLTLIATANQGSEATYESGFVIDKFPISRPNLTFSTLTVSNMSPEDSSIYLCSVELTNTFSYGYTFGSGTRLTVV.

This clone was detected only once. Relative to the germline gene, one junction end is altered; a read error may explain this. This chain links TRBV5-1 with TRBJ2-6, with a weak D call TRBD1 (6 bases). There are 15 residues in the CDR3. Germline V CDR1 and CDR2: SGHRS, YFSETQ. The CDR3 coding sequence is TGCGCCAGCAGGATAGGGGGATCTGGGGCCGACGTCCTGACTTTC. This gives the protein CASRIGGSGADVLTF.

The chain combines TRBV5-1 with TRBJ2-7; 10 bases agree with TRBD2. V lost 0 bases and J lost 0; bases outside the gene matches: 6. The CDR3 has 17 residues. Germline CDR1 and CDR2: SGHRS and YFSETQ. DNA of the CDR3: TGCGCCAGCAGCTTGGGTAGCGGGGGGCTCACCTCCTACGAGCAGTACTTC. Translation gives CASSLGSGGLTSYEQYF.

The CDR3 sequence: CASRPTGGNQPQHF. CDR3 nucleotide sequence: TGTGCCAGCAGGCCGACAGGGGGGAATCAGCCCCAGCATTTT. The chain couples TRBV6-6 to TRBJ1-5; 9 nucleotides line up with TRBD1. V lost 6 bases and J lost 4; bases outside the gene matches: 4. The CDR3 is 14 residues long. The germline CDR1 and CDR2 sequences are MNHNY and SVGAGI (reference sequence).

The sample holds one count of this clone. The CDR3 spells CASSLWTGGNTEAFF. As DNA, the CDR3 is TGTGCCAGCAGTCTTTGGACAGGCGGAAACACTGAAGCTTTCTTT. This chain uses TRBV27 with TRBJ1-1; TRBD1 matches 7 bases. From germline, CDR1 is MNHEY and CDR2 SMNVEV (reference sequence). Trimming removed 5 bases from V and 2 bases from J; junction bases left unmatched: 8. The CDR3 has 15 residues.

The rearrangement uses TRBV5-1 and TRBJ2-1; TRBD2 matches at 12 bases. Losses at the gene ends were 6 bases for V and 4 bases for J; bases not matched to a gene: 2. The CDR3 has 14 residues. From germline, CDR1 is SGHRS and CDR2 YFSETQ. DNA of the CDR3: TGCGCCAGCACCGGGACTAGCGGGTACAATGAGCAGTTCTTC. This encodes CASTGTSGYNEQFF.

The chain uses TRBV10-1 and TRBJ1-1, with 7 nucleotides matching TRBD1. The trim removed 7 bases at V and 6 bases at J, leaving 11 bases unmatched. The germline V gene encodes CDR1 WNHNN and CDR2 SYGVQD (reference sequence). This CDR3 has 14 residues. The CDR3 protein is CASTCNDRAAEAFF. CDR3 coding DNA: TGCGCCAGCACCTGCAACGACAGGGCGGCTGAAGCTTTCTTT.

In its sample, this clone was seen a few times. This chain connects TRBV4-1 to TRBJ1-2, with TRBD1 matching over 11 bases. V lost 1 base to trimming and J lost 7 bases; unmatched junction nucleotides: 5. From germline, CDR1 is MGHRA and CDR2 YSYEKL. There are 15 residues in the CDR3. This chain's CDR3 is CASSQVGQGAVGYTF. CDR3 DNA sequence: TGCGCCAGCAGCCAAGTCGGACAGGGGGCGGTTGGCTACACCTTC.

The chain recombines TRBV5-1 with TRBJ1-4; weak D call: TRBD1 (5 bases). The CDR3 runs to 16 residues. Germline V gene data show CDR1 as SGHRS and CDR2 as YFSETQ. V shed 1 base and J shed 7 bases, with 17 bases lying between them. The chain's CDR3 is CASSLYQGGGSEKLFF. The CDR3 region has the DNA TGCGCCAGCAGCTTGTACCAGGGAGGTGGTAGTGAAAAACTGTTTTTT.

This rearrangement joins TRBV28 to TRBJ1-1; D is possibly TRBD1 (6 bases). Trimming removed 7 bases at V and 3 bases at J, with 12 bases between. This CDR3 is built from 13 residues. Germline V lookup: CDR1 MDHEN, CDR2 SYDVKM. CDR3 in DNA: TGTGCCAGCACCATATCAGGGGACACTGAAGCTTTCTTT. Its protein product is CASTISGDTEAFF.

The chain uses TRBV6-1 and TRBJ2-7; 11 positions agree with TRBD2. The V gene end was trimmed by 4 bases and the J gene end by 1 base; junction bases not matched to a gene: 12. The CDR3 has 18 amino acids. CDR1 and CDR2 (germline): MNHNS, SASEGT. This CDR3 reads CASSGLAGGLLRSYEQYF. The CDR3 bases are TGTGCCAGCAGTGGGCTAGCGGGGGGCCTACTTCGTTCCTACGAGCAGTACTTC.

The chain combines TRBV27 with TRBJ2-1; no firm D call. Trimming left V 1 base short and J 8 bases short, with 15 bases between. Germline CDR1 reads MNHEY; CDR2 reads SMNVEV (reference sequence). The CDR3 sequence is 15 residues long. CDR3 sequence (DNA): TGTGCCAGCAGTTTATTTCGGGTCCTCGGCGATGAGCAGTTCTTC. Protein sequence: CASSLFRVLGDEQFF.

This chain links TRBV7-3 with TRBJ2-5, with D maybe TRBD1 (6 bases). V was shortened by 4 bases and J by 2 bases, with 8 bases between the two germline ends. The CDR3 has 13 residues. CDR1 SGHTA and CDR2 FQGTGA come from the germline V gene. CDR3 sequence reads: CASSSGQQETQYF. The CDR3, as DNA: TGTGCCAGCAGCTCTGGACAGCAAGAGACCCAGTACTTC. Variable domain in full (rest from reference TRBV7-3 and TRBJ2-5): GAGVSQTPSNKVTEKGKYVELRCDPISGHTALYWYRQSLGQGPEFLIYFQGTGAADDSGLPNDRFFAVRPEGSVSTLKIQRTERGDSAVYLCASSSGQQETQYFGPGTRLLVL.